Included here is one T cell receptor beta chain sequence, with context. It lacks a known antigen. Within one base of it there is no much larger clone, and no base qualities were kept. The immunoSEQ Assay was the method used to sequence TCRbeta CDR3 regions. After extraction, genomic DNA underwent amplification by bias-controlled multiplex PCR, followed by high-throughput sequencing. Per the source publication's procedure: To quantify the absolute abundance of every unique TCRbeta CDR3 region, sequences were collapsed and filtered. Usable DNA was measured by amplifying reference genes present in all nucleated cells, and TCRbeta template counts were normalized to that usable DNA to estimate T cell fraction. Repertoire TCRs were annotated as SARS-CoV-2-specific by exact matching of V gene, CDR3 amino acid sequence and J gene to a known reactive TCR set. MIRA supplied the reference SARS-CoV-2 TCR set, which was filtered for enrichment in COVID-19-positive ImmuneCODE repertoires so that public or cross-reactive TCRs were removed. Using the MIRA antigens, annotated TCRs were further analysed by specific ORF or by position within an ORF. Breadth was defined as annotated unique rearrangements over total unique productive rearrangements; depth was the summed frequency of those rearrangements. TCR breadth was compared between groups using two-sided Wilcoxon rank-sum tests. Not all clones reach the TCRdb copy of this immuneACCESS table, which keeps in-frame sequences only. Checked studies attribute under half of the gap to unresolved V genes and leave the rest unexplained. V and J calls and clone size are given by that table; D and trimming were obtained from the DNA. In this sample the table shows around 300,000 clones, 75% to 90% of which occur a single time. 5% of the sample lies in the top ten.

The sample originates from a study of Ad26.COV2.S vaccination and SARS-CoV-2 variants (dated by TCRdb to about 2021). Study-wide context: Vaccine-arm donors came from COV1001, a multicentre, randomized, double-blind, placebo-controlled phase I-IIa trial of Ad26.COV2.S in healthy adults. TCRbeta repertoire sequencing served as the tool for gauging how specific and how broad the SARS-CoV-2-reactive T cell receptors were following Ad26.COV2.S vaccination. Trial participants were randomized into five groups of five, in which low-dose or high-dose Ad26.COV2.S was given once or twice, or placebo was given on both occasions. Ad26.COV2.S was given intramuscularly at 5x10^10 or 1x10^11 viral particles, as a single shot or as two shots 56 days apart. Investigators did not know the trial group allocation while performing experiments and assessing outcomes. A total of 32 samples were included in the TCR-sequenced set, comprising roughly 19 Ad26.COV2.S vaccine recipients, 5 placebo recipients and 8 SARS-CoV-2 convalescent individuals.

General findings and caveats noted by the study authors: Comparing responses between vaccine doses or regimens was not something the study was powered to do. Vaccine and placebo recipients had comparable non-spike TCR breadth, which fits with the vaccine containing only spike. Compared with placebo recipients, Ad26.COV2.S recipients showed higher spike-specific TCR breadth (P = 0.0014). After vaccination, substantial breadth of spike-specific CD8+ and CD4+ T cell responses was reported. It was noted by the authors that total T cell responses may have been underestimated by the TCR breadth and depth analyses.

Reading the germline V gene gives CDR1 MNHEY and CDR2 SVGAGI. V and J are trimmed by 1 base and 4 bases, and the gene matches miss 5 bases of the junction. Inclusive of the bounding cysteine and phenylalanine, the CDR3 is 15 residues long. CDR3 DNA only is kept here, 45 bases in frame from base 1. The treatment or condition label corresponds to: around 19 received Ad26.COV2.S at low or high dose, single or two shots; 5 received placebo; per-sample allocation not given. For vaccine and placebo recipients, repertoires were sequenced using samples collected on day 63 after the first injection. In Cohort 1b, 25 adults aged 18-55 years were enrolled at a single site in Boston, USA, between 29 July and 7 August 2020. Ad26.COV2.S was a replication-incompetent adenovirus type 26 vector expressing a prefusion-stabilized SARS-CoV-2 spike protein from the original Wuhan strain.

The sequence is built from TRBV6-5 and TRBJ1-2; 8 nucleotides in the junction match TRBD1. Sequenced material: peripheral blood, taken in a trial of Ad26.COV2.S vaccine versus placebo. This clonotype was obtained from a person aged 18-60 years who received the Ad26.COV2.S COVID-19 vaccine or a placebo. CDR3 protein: CASSYFGTGFYGYTF. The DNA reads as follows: TGTGCCAGCAGTTACTTCGGGACAGGCTTCTATGGCTACACCTTC.